These 22 T cell receptor beta chains were all obtained from the same sample, sequenced in a study of T cell responses to AZD1222 COVID-19 vaccine. The method was immunoSEQ multiplex PCR; TCRdb's version includes in-frame clones alone and lacks a portion of them. The sample lists fewer than 150,000 clones; around 89% were seen once. The sequenced sample was peripheral blood, obtained 28 days after the second AZD1222 dose. These TCRs come from an adult who received the AZD1222 COVID-19 vaccine.

This clone was observed a handful of times. The gene calls are TRBV28 and TRBJ2-7; 10 bases align to TRBD1. V lost 6 bases, J lost 0 bases, and 11 bases stayed unmatched. This CDR3 is 17 amino acids long. Germline V CDR1 and CDR2: MDHEN, SYDVKM. The CDR3 region is CASRSKPGQGISYEQYF. The CDR3 DNA reads as TGTGCCAGCAGGTCCAAGCCGGGACAGGGGATCTCCTACGAGCAGTACTTC. Full variable domain (rest looked up from reference TRBV28 and TRBJ2-7): DVKVTQSSRYLVKRTGEKVFLECVQDMDHENMFWYRQDPGLGLRLIYFSYDVKMKEKGDIPEGYSVSREKKERFSLILESASTNQTSMYLCASRSKPGQGISYEQYFGPGTRLTVT.

This chain links TRBV19 with TRBJ1-3, with TRBD1 matching over 7 bases. Germline loops: CDR1 LNHDA, CDR2 SQIVND (reference sequence). After removal of 7 bases from V and 4 bases from J, the junction contained 7 bases not matched to a gene. This CDR3 contains 14 residues. CDR3 loop: CASKVRGLGNTIYF. The CDR3 DNA is TGTGCCAGTAAAGTGAGGGGGCTAGGAAACACCATATATTTT.

The CDR3 DNA follows: TGTGCCAGCAGCCGAAAGCGGGGGGGTAGCTCCTACGAGCAGTACTTC. It codes for CASSRKRGGSSYEQYF. This chain joins TRBV7-3 and TRBJ2-7; the match to TRBD2 covers 10 bases. This CDR3 is built from 16 residues. V gave up 5 bases and J gave up 0 bases; unmatched junction bases: 7. Germline V gives CDR1 SGHTA, CDR2 FQGTGA.

The V gene is TRBV12-3 or TRBV12-4, the J gene TRBJ1-2, with no clear D. With 6 bases removed from V and 4 bases from J, the gap between germline ends came to 12 bases. The CDR3 runs to 13 residues. Here the CDR3 DNA reads TGTGCCAGCAGCTCGGAAATAAGCTATGGCTACACCTTC. Amino acid sequence: CASSSEISYGYTF.

This clone appeared a single time. The V call is TRBV4-2, the J call TRBJ2-6; no clear D gene. The length of the CDR3 is 15 residues. The germline gives CDR1 LGHNA, CDR2 YNFKEQ. Trimming stripped 2 bases from V and 0 bases from J, with 5 bases between. CDR3 bases: TGTGCCAGCAGCCAAATGATCTCTGGGGCCAACGTCCTGACTTTC. Residues: CASSQMISGANVLTF.

This clone was seen a handful of times. This chain links TRBV5-1 with TRBJ2-3; D gene unclear. Germline CDR1 is SGHRS and CDR2 is YFSETQ. Trimming pared 2 bases from V and 0 bases from J, leaving 7 bases between. There are 14 residues in the CDR3. The CDR3 spells CASSLGSSTDTQYF. In nucleotides, the CDR3 is TGCGCCAGCAGCTTAGGATCTAGCACAGATACGCAGTATTTT.

The chain recombines TRBV4-2 with TRBJ2-1; the match to TRBD2 covers 7 bases. In germline, CDR1 is LGHNA, CDR2 YNFKEQ. V was clipped by 3 bases and J by 1 base; unmatched bases: 9. The CDR3 is made up of 17 amino acids. The CDR3 sequence: CASSQERDFASYNEQFF. CDR3 in DNA: TGTGCCAGCAGCCAGGAGCGGGACTTCGCTTCCTACAATGAGCAGTTCTTC.

The V call is TRBV6-5, the J call TRBJ1-3; 7 bases agree with TRBD1. Trimming at V came to 4 bases and at J to 2 bases, leaving 5 bases not matched to a gene. Germline CDR1 is MNHEY and CDR2 is SVGAGI. This CDR3 contains 15 residues. The CDR3 DNA reads TGTGCCAGCAGTTCGGACAGGTTTGCTGGAAACACCATATATTTT. Residues: CASSSDRFAGNTIYF.

This sequence joins TRBV5-1 and TRBJ2-1; the match to TRBD1 covers 8 bases. Trimming at V came to 5 bases and at J to 1 base, leaving 8 bases not matched to a gene. Germline V gene sequence: CDR1 SGHRS, CDR2 YFSETQ. The CDR3 is 16 amino acids. The CDR3 loop is CASRYNTGGSYNEQFF. The CDR3, as DNA: TGCGCCAGCAGATATAATACAGGGGGTTCCTACAATGAGCAGTTCTTC.

The chain employs TRBV5-1 and TRBJ2-7, with 11 nucleotides matching TRBD1. This CDR3 is 15 amino acids long. Germline loops: CDR1 SGHRS, CDR2 YFSETQ. The V gene end was trimmed by 0 bases and the J gene end by 3 bases; junction bases not matched to a gene: 2. This chain's CDR3 is CASSLVGTGGYEQYF. CDR3 bases: TGCGCCAGCAGCTTGGTAGGGACAGGGGGCTACGAGCAGTACTTC.

The chain couples TRBV7-2 to TRBJ2-7; 9 nucleotides agree with TRBD1. J was trimmed by 6 bases and V by 2 bases; bases with no gene match: 5. Germline CDR1 and CDR2: SGHTA and FQGNSA. The CDR3 loop spans 14 amino acids. The CDR3 coding sequence is TGTGCCAGCAGCTTACGGGACAGGGCCTCCGAGCAGTACTTC. Amino acid sequence: CASSLRDRASEQYF.

The J gene is TRBJ2-7, the V gene TRBV12-3 or TRBV12-4; 8 nucleotides align to TRBD1. This CDR3 is 13 amino acids long. The junction had 4 bases not matched to a gene; V was cut back by 2 bases and J by 7 bases. The CDR3 region is CASSLFRGREQYF. The DNA for the CDR3 is TGTGCCAGCAGTTTATTCAGGGGGCGGGAGCAGTACTTC.

This clone was seen just once. The chain joins TRBV27 to TRBJ1-1; D might be TRBD1 (6 bases). The length of the CDR3 is 14 residues. Trimming pared 2 bases from V and 4 bases from J, leaving 11 bases between. In germline, CDR1 is MNHEY, CDR2 SMNVEV (reference sequence). The CDR3, as DNA: TGTGCCAGCAGTTTAAAGGGGGGGGGCACTGAAGCTTTCTTT. Its protein product is CASSLKGGGTEAFF.

The rearrangement links TRBV6-5 to TRBJ2-5; D possibly corresponds to TRBD1 (5 bases). The V gene's germline CDR1 is MNHEY and CDR2 SVGAGI. V lost 2 bases and J 1 base, leaving 14 bases between the germline ends. This CDR3 has 16 amino acids. The CDR3: CASSYAQGALQETQYF. CDR3 in DNA: TGTGCCAGCAGTTACGCCCAGGGCGCTCTCCAAGAGACCCAGTACTTC.

The chain uses TRBV11-2 and TRBJ1-2, with TRBD1 identical over 8 bases. The CDR3 sequence is 14 residues long. V lost 7 bases, J lost 7 bases, and 11 bases stayed unmatched. The V gene's germline CDR1 is SGHAT and CDR2 FQNNGV. The CDR3 DNA reads as TGTGCCAGCACCCGGACAGGGTCGGGGCGTGGCTACACCTTC. Translation: CASTRTGSGRGYTF.

V and J are TRBV4-2 and TRBJ2-3; 10 nucleotides match TRBD2. The germline V gene encodes CDR1 LGHNA and CDR2 YNFKEQ. The CDR3 extends over 17 amino acids. V was clipped by 0 bases and J by 5 bases; unmatched bases: 8. This CDR3 is CASSQDGLAGEEDTQYF. DNA for the CDR3: TGTGCCAGCAGCCAAGACGGCCTAGCGGGAGAAGAAGATACGCAGTATTTT.

This chain uses TRBV19 with TRBJ1-1; maybe TRBD1 (6 bases). The V end lost 3 bases, the J end lost 4 bases, and 12 bases lay between the germline ends. The CDR3 runs 14 residues. Germline V gives CDR1 LNHDA, CDR2 SQIVND (reference sequence). CDR3 nucleotide sequence: TGTGCCAGTAGTATCGGGGGCGTTTTCACTGAAGCTTTCTTT. This gives the protein CASSIGGVFTEAFF.

The CDR3 nucleotides read TGTGCCAGCAGTCCCGGGGTTATCCCTGAGTACTTC. Translation gives CASSPGVIPEYF. The rearrangement joins TRBV12-3 or TRBV12-4 to TRBJ2-7; the D gene is possibly TRBD2 (5 bases). The germline V and J ends were trimmed by 5 bases and 11 bases, with 16 bases remaining between them. This CDR3 comprises 12 residues.

V usage is TRBV21-1 and J usage is TRBJ2-7. TRBV21-1 is given as a pseudogene. This CDR3 is built from 13 residues. The CDR3 DNA is TGTGCCAGCAGCAGGAATGTGGGCGGCGAGCAGTACTTC. Translation gives CASSRNVGGEQYF.

The chain has TRBV19 and TRBJ1-5; 8 nucleotides agree with TRBD1. V lost 5 bases, J lost 1 base, and 4 bases stayed unmatched. CDR1 and CDR2 from the germline V gene are LNHDA and SQIVND (reference sequence). The CDR3 is 15 residues long. CDR3 in DNA: TGTGCCAGTAGTGTGACAGGGGTGAGCAATCAGCCCCAGCATTTT. This gives the protein CASSVTGVSNQPQHF.

The CDR3 DNA reads TGTGCCAGCTCACCACTCGCCATTCCGGGACAGGAAGGGAATGGCTACACCTTC. Translating it yields CASSPLAIPGQEGNGYTF. The gene calls are TRBV18 and TRBJ1-2, with TRBD1 identical over 8 bases. Germline V gene data show CDR1 as KGHSH and CDR2 as LQKENI. J lost 6 bases, V lost 1 base, and 16 bases had no gene match. The CDR3 spans 18 residues.

The rearrangement links TRBV7-8 to TRBJ2-7; 12 bases map to TRBD1. CDR1 and CDR2 from the germline V gene are SGHVS and FQNEAQ. V gave up 2 bases and J gave up 5 bases; unmatched junction bases: 4. The CDR3 has 15 amino acids. Written as DNA, the CDR3 is TGTGCCAGCAGCTTATCGGGACAGGGGGCCGACGAGCAGTACTTC. Amino acids: CASSLSGQGADEQYF.